The 31 T cell receptor beta chains given below trace back to one sample, sequenced in a study of CD8 T cells in ankylosing spondylitis. TCRdb ran MiXCR on the 5' RACE reads and lists one entry per CDR3 protein. Among about 700,000 distinct CDR3 sequences, 15% to 20% were seen once, and the ten largest hold under 20%. Notes on the study in general: Made up of eight highly homologous variants, a TCR beta motif appeared characteristic of ankylosing spondylitis blood.

These receptors' antigens are unknown. Sample: blood, either unsorted or a sorted T cell fraction (not recorded which). All receptors come from a male donor with ankylosing spondylitis.

The chain employs TRBV5-1 and TRBJ1-5, with a weak D call TRBD1 (5 bases). The CDR3 loop spans 15 amino acids. Germline CDR1 and CDR2: SGHRS and YFSETQ. V lost 4 bases to trimming and J lost 7 bases, with 18 bases between them. CDR3 DNA sequence: TGCGCCAGCAGCCCGGGGGGGTCTAAGGGCCAGCCCCAGCATTTT. The encoded protein is CASSPGGSKGQPQHF.

This clonotype was recorded many times. The V and J genes are TRBV5-1 and TRBJ1-1; perhaps TRBD1 as D (5 bases). The CDR3 runs 15 residues. In germline, CDR1 is SGHRS, CDR2 YFSETQ. V gave up 0 bases and J gave up 1 base, with 10 bases separating them. This chain's CDR3 is CASSLDPGGNTEAFF. In nucleotides, the CDR3 is TGCGCCAGCAGCTTGGATCCGGGGGGGAACACTGAAGCTTTCTTT.

This clonotype turned up a few times. The chain joins TRBV5-6 to TRBJ2-2; 7 positions agree with TRBD1. CDR3 size: 17 residues. Unmatched junction bases numbered 9, after V lost 4 bases and J lost 0 bases. In germline, CDR1 is SGHDT, CDR2 YYEEEE. CDR3 DNA: TGTGCCAGCAGCCCAAAGGGACAGCTATCGAACACCGGGGAGCTGTTTTTT. Amino acids: CASSPKGQLSNTGELFF. Variable domain in full (rest from reference TRBV5-6 and TRBJ2-2): DAGVTQSPTHLIKTRGQQVTLRCSPKSGHDTVSWYQQALGQGPQFIFQYYEEEERQRGNFPDRFSGHQFPNYSSELNVNALLLGDSALYLCASSPKGQLSNTGELFFGEGSRLTVL.

This clonotype came up many times. The V call is TRBV3-1, the J call TRBJ1-1; no clear D. Germline CDR1 is LGHDT and CDR2 is YNNKEL (reference sequence). The CDR3 is 14 residues long. V shed 0 bases and J shed 11 bases, with 16 bases lying between them. The CDR3 loop is CASSQDAVGRFAFF. CDR3 DNA: TGTGCCAGCAGCCAAGATGCCGTAGGCCGCTTCGCTTTCTTT.

The table lists this clonotype with a few counts. The chain joins TRBV4-1 to TRBJ2-7; 8 bases are shared with TRBD1. J lost 4 bases, V lost 3 bases, and 11 bases had no gene match. This CDR3 has 16 residues. Germline V lookup: CDR1 MGHRA, CDR2 YSYEKL. The CDR3 DNA reads TGCGCCAGCAGCCACGCCCCCGGGACAGGTTCGTACGAGCAGTACTTC. Translating it yields CASSHAPGTGSYEQYF.

This rearrangement joins TRBV10-3 to TRBJ1-2; unclear D gene. The ends were cut back, 10 bases at V and 2 bases at J, with 14 bases in the middle. CDR1 ENHRY and CDR2 SYGVKD come from the germline V gene. The CDR3 is made up of 13 amino acids. CDR3 in amino acids: CATMPPGNYGYTF. DNA of the CDR3: TGTGCCACCATGCCACCCGGGAACTATGGCTACACCTTC.

The rearrangement joins TRBV7-9 to TRBJ1-1, with a tentative D call TRBD1 (5 bases). Germline V lookup: CDR1 SEHNR, CDR2 FQNEAQ (reference sequence). The CDR3 contains 15 residues. V was clipped by 5 bases and J by 1 base, with 14 bases between them. The CDR3, as DNA: TGTGCCAGCAGCCCCCGGGTTGGGGCGAACACTGAAGCTTTCTTT. Residues: CASSPRVGANTEAFF. The variable domain in full, with the rest retrieved from reference TRBV7-9 and TRBJ1-1, is DTGVSQNPRHKITKRGQNVTFRCDPISEHNRLYWYRQTLGQGPEFLTYFQNEAQLEKSRLLSDRFSAERPKGSFSTLEIQRTEQGDSAMYLCASSPRVGANTEAFFGQGTRLTVV.

This clonotype was observed at least ten times. The genes are TRBV29-1 and TRBJ1-1; D is ambiguous. This CDR3 is 11 amino acids long. Germline V CDR1 and CDR2: SQVTM, ANQGSEA. The V and J ends lost 7 bases and 3 bases respectively, with 9 bases between them. The CDR3 DNA is TGCAGCGGTGACACTTACACTGAAGCTTTCTTT. It yields the protein CSGDTYTEAFF.

This clonotype was seen a handful of times. The chain couples TRBV3-1 to TRBJ2-7; 9 bases match TRBD1. The CDR3 is 15 amino acids. Germline trimming cut 3 bases from V and 5 bases from J; bases unmatched to any gene: 8. Germline lookup yields CDR1 LGHDT and CDR2 YNNKEL (reference sequence). The CDR3 loop reads CASSHWDRVADEQYF. CDR3 sequence (DNA): TGTGCCAGCAGCCATTGGGACAGGGTAGCCGACGAGCAGTACTTC.

V gene TRBV28 combines with J gene TRBJ1-1; unclear D gene. The CDR3 is made up of 13 amino acids. Trimming stripped 6 bases from V and 6 bases from J, with 14 bases between. CDR1 and CDR2 from the germline V gene are MDHEN and SYDVKM. Here the CDR3 reads CASSLDWESEAFF. CDR3 DNA: TGTGCCAGCAGCTTGGATTGGGAATCTGAAGCTTTCTTT.

The chain recombines TRBV7-9 with TRBJ1-1, with TRBD1 matching over 9 bases. Germline V CDR1 and CDR2: SEHNR, FQNEAQ (reference sequence). The V gene end was trimmed by 10 bases and the J gene end by 10 bases; junction bases not matched to a gene: 10. This CDR3 is 12 amino acids long. Here the CDR3 reads CATRGMDRGAFF. CDR3 nucleotides: TGTGCCACCCGGGGGATGGACAGGGGAGCTTTCTTT.

This clonotype was seen at least ten times. V is TRBV7-2 and J is TRBJ2-7; 9 bases fit TRBD2. This CDR3 region has 17 residues. The junction had 8 bases not matched to a gene; V was cut back by 0 bases and J by 2 bases. The V gene's germline CDR1 is SGHTA and CDR2 FQGNSA. For the CDR3, the DNA is TGTGCCAGCAGCTTAGCCCACAGCGGGAGGTTCACCTACGAGCAGTACTTC. Protein sequence: CASSLAHSGRFTYEQYF.

This clonotype has more than one count but fewer than ten. This chain links TRBV20-1 with TRBJ1-1; 7 bases are a match to TRBD1. CDR1 and CDR2 from the germline V gene are DFQATT and SNEGSKA (reference sequence). The CDR3 is 14 residues long. V lost 5 bases to trimming and J lost 5 bases; unmatched junction nucleotides: 11. The CDR3 DNA follows: TGCAGTGCTTCCAGGGAGGGGGCATGGACTGAAGCTTTCTTT. Protein product: CSASREGAWTEAFF.

The chain couples TRBV30 to TRBJ2-1; 7 bases match TRBD1. V lost 0 bases, J lost 8 bases, and 10 bases stayed unmatched. This CDR3 region has 15 residues. Germline CDR1 reads GTSNPN; CDR2 reads SVGIG (reference sequence). CDR3 sequence (DNA): TGTGCCTGGAGTGTAGGGGGCAGGTACGTGGATGAGCAGTTCTTC. Translating gives CAWSVGGRYVDEQFF.

The rearrangement links TRBV6-5 to TRBJ1-1, with a weak D call TRBD1 (5 bases). The CDR3 totals 12 residues. The V end was cut by 7 bases, the J end by 11 bases, with 17 bases between. Per the germline V gene, CDR1 is MNHEY and CDR2 is SVGAGI. CDR3 residues: CASTRIGERAFF. The CDR3 DNA reads as TGTGCCAGCACCAGGATAGGGGAGCGCGCTTTCTTT.

This clonotype was seen only a few times. This chain connects TRBV12-3 or TRBV12-4 to TRBJ2-7, with D maybe TRBD1 (5 bases). Trimming stripped 6 bases from V and 8 bases from J, with 14 bases between. The CDR3 has 12 amino acids. In DNA form, the CDR3 reads TGTGCCAGCAGCCCCATGGGGCTTAAGCAGTACTTC. Translated, it gives CASSPMGLKQYF.

In its sample, this clonotype was seen a few times. This rearrangement joins TRBV28 to TRBJ2-7; D not certain. The CDR3 length is 14 residues. The germline V gene has CDR1 MDHEN and CDR2 SYDVKM. The germline V and J ends were trimmed by 2 bases and 2 bases, with 10 bases remaining between them. The CDR3 is CASSLVSVTYEQYF. In DNA, the CDR3 is TGTGCCAGCAGTTTAGTGTCGGTTACCTACGAGCAGTACTTC.

V and J are TRBV30 and TRBJ1-2, with TRBD1 matching 9 bases. The CDR3 consists of 12 residues. Germline CDR1 reads GTSNPN; CDR2 reads SVGIG (reference sequence). The V gene end was trimmed by 4 bases and the J gene end by 7 bases; junction bases not matched to a gene: 4. The CDR3 sequence: CAWMGQGCGYTF. In nucleotides, the CDR3 is TGTGCCTGGATGGGACAGGGTTGTGGCTACACCTTC.

This clonotype was counted ten times or more. The V call is TRBV6-2 or TRBV6-3, the J call TRBJ2-5, with D tentatively TRBD1 or TRBD2 (5 bases each). Germline V CDR1 and CDR2: MNHEY, SVGEGT. The V end was cut by 7 bases, the J end by 3 bases, with 15 bases between. The CDR3 runs 14 residues. CDR3: CASTDGTEEETQYF. The DNA for the CDR3 is TGTGCCAGCACCGACGGGACGGAGGAAGAGACCCAGTACTTC.

J is TRBJ2-5 and V is TRBV20-1; tentatively, D is TRBD1 (6 bases). The CDR3 runs 14 residues. Germline V gene lookup returns CDR1 DFQATT and CDR2 SNEGSKA (reference sequence). The ends were cut back, 3 bases at V and 5 bases at J, with 16 bases in the middle. CDR3: CSARDRLSGETQYF. In nucleotides, the CDR3 is TGCAGTGCTAGGGACAGATTATCCGGGGAGACCCAGTACTTC.

The chain has TRBV20-1 and TRBJ1-2; D is possibly TRBD1 (5 bases). Germline loops: CDR1 DFQATT, CDR2 SNEGSKA (reference sequence). With 0 bases removed from V and 4 bases from J, the gap between germline ends came to 9 bases. CDR3 size: 13 residues. CDR3 protein: CSARDRASYGYTF. DNA of the CDR3: TGCAGTGCTAGAGACAGGGCGAGCTATGGCTACACCTTC.

V and J are TRBV3-1 and TRBJ2-4; 8 bases match TRBD2. CDR3 length equals 15 residues. Germline V gene sequence: CDR1 LGHDT, CDR2 YNNKEL (reference sequence). With 6 bases clipped from V and 10 bases from J, the junction kept 14 bases outside the gene matches. CDR3 sequence: CASSVDPGLGTIQYF. CDR3 bases: TGTGCCAGCAGTGTCGATCCGGGACTAGGAACAATTCAGTACTTC.

This clonotype was counted between two and nine times. J is TRBJ2-7 and V is TRBV15, with 8 bases lining up with TRBD1. V shed 0 bases and J 2 bases; nucleotides not matched to a gene: 9. CDR3 length equals 17 residues. Germline V gene lookup returns CDR1 LNHNV and CDR2 YYDKDF (reference sequence). CDR3 DNA: TGTGCCACCAGCAGAGACGATGTCAGGGGGCCAACCTACGAGCAGTACTTC. Amino acid sequence: CATSRDDVRGPTYEQYF.

This clonotype came up a few times. This chain joins TRBV24-1 and TRBJ2-2, with a possible D match to TRBD2 (6 bases). From germline, CDR1 is KGHDR and CDR2 SFDVKD. The germline V and J ends were trimmed by 4 bases and 4 bases, with 9 bases remaining between them. The CDR3 consists of 14 residues. CDR3 in amino acids: CATSERGTTGELFF. The CDR3 bases are TGTGCCACCAGTGAGCGGGGAACCACCGGGGAGCTGTTTTTT.

In DNA, the CDR3 is TGTGCCACCAGTGTTCTGACACTGAGCTCCTATAATTCACCCCTCCACTTT. Amino acids: CATSVLTLSSYNSPLHF. J is TRBJ1-6 and V is TRBV24-1; D is unresolved. The CDR3 runs 17 residues. The germline CDR1 and CDR2 sequences are KGHDR and SFDVKD. V was shortened by 5 bases and J by 0 bases, with 13 bases between the two germline ends.

This clonotype was recorded a few times. V gene TRBV6-6 combines with J gene TRBJ1-1; TRBD1 matches 7 bases. CDR3 size: 12 residues. Germline-derived CDR1 and CDR2 are MNHNY and SVGAGI (reference sequence). The trim removed 6 bases at V and 11 bases at J, leaving 9 bases unmatched. For the CDR3, the DNA is TGTGCCAGCAGCCGGGCCCAGGGGGGTGCTTTCTTT. Amino acids: CASSRAQGGAFF.

V gene TRBV4-1 combines with J gene TRBJ2-7; 8 bases are a match to TRBD2. J gave up 5 bases and V 0 bases, and 3 bases lay outside the gene matches. The length of the CDR3 is 14 residues. Germline lookup yields CDR1 MGHRA and CDR2 YSYEKL. The CDR3 coding sequence is TGCGCCAGCAGCCAAGATCCGGGAGGGAACGAGCAGTACTTC. Protein: CASSQDPGGNEQYF.

This clonotype turned up a few times. CDR3 sequence: CSVVTRRDYGYTF. The CDR3 DNA follows: TGCAGCGTTGTAACAAGGAGAGACTATGGCTACACCTTC. The chain links TRBV29-1 to TRBJ1-2; D gene ambiguous. V dropped 4 bases and J dropped 3 bases, with 12 bases sitting between them. Germline V gene sequence: CDR1 SQVTM, CDR2 ANQGSEA. The CDR3 length is 13 residues.

The chain recombines TRBV25-1 with TRBJ2-5, with 10 bases that match TRBD1. In germline, CDR1 is MGHDK, CDR2 SYGVNS. V lost 5 bases to trimming and J lost 5 bases; unmatched junction nucleotides: 8. The CDR3 extends over 15 amino acids. CDR3 in DNA: TGTGCCAGCAGTAAGGGACAGGGGCTTATGGAGACCCAGTACTTC. Amino acid sequence: CASSKGQGLMETQYF.

V gene TRBV15 combines with J gene TRBJ2-7; D is perhaps TRBD1 (6 bases). This CDR3 is built from 14 residues. CDR1 LNHNV and CDR2 YYDKDF come from the germline V gene (reference sequence). The V end lost 9 bases, the J end lost 0 bases, and 15 bases lay between the germline ends. CDR3 in DNA: TGTGCCACTACAACAGGGCCCGACTCCTACGAGCAGTACTTC. This encodes CATTTGPDSYEQYF.

The chain is built from TRBV4-1 and TRBJ2-2; 9 positions agree with TRBD1. CDR1 is MGHRA, CDR2 YSYEKL, per germline. The CDR3 is 17 amino acids. Germline trimming cut 4 bases from V and 6 bases from J; bases unmatched to any gene: 12. The DNA for the CDR3 is TGCGCCAGCAGCCTGCGGGATGGACAGGGGCGTTCCGGGGAGCTGTTTTTT. This gives the protein CASSLRDGQGRSGELFF.